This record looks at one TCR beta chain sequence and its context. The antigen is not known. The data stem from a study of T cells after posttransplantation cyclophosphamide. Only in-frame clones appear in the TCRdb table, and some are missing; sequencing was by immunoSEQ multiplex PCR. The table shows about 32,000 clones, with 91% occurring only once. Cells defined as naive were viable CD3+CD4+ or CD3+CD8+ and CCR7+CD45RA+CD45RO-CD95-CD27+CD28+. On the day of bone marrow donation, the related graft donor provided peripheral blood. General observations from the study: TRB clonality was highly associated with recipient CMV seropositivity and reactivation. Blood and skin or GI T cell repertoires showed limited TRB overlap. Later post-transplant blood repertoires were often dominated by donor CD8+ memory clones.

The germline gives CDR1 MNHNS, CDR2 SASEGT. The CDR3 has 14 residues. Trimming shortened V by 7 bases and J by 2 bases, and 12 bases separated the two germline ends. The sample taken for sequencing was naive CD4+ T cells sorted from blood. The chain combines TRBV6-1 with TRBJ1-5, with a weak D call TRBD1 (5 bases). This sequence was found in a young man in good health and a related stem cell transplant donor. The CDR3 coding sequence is TGTGCCAGCACTGAGCGGGGGGGCAATCAGCCCCAGCATTTT. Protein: CASTERGGNQPQHF.